These T cell receptor beta chains were read from a single sample in a study of T cells in localized non-small cell lung cancer. Profiled with immunoSEQ multiplex PCR; TCRdb holds only in-frame clones, not every one. The sample shows about 82,000 clones, around three quarters of them seen only once. Sequencing used PBMCs, obtained before any cancer treatment. Every receptor here comes from a man aged 40 to 75 with stage II squamous cell lung carcinoma. Both conserved end residues are part of each CDR3. Fields, in order: D gene, clone size, V gene, J gene, CDR3 DNA, CDR3 protein. D genes are given only for firm matches. Clone size is given for some rows only: seen once, a few or many times, or a class if the clone is expanded.

>TRBD1|-|TRBV2|TRBJ2-7
TGTGCCAGCGAGAGGGACAGGGGGGTTTATGAGCAGTACTTC
CASERDRGVYEQYF
>TRBD1|once|TRBV7-7|TRBJ2-7
TGTGCTAGCAGAAATGAACCGGGACAGGGAGCCTACGAGCAGTACTTC
CASRNEPGQGAYEQYF
>-|-|TRBV7-3|TRBJ1-6
TGTGCCAGCAGCTTAAGGAGTAATTCACCCCTCCACTTT
CASSLRSNSPLHF
>TRBD1|-|TRBV28|TRBJ1-1
TGTGCCAGCAGTTTTTCGGGACAGCACACTGAAGCTTTCTTT
CASSFSGQHTEAFF
>-|-|TRBV28|TRBJ2-7
TGTGCCAGCAGCTACCTCTCCTACGAGCAGTACTTC
CASSYLSYEQYF
>TRBD2|-|TRBV15|TRBJ2-3
TGTGCCACCAGCAGAGATCCGCCTAGCGGGAGTTGGGAAGATACGCAGTATTTT
CATSRDPPSGSWEDTQYF
>-|-|TRBV4-1|TRBJ2-5
TGCGCCAGCAGCCAAGCCGCCCCTGCTCAAGAGACCCAGTACTTC
CASSQAAPAQETQYF
>TRBD1|-|TRBV7-8|TRBJ1-1
TGTGCCAGCAGGCCCACAGGGGGAGTAGTGAACACTGAAGCTTTCTTT
CASRPTGGVVNTEAFF
>-|-|TRBV27|TRBJ2-5
TGTGCCAGCAGTCCCACCGCTACCCTCCAAGAGACCCAGTACTTC
CASSPTATLQETQYF
>-|-|TRBV28|TRBJ2-7
TGTGCCAGCAGTTTCCATCCGTGGGTCGAGCAGTACTTC
CASSFHPWVEQYF
>-|-|TRBV6-1|TRBJ1-1
TGTGCCAGCAGAGCTGCGTACACTGAAGCTTTCTTT
CASRAAYTEAFF
>TRBD2|-|TRBV7-9|TRBJ2-1
TGTGCCAGCAGCCCCCGCGCGGGAGCGGGATATAACAATGAGCAGTTCTTC
CASSPRAGAGYNNEQFF
>-|-|TRBV6-5|TRBJ1-6
TGTGCCAGCAGTTACCAGAACGTCTATAATTCACCCCTCCACTTT
CASSYQNVYNSPLHF
>TRBD1|-|TRBV14|TRBJ2-7
TGTGCCAGCAGCCAAGATTCCGGGACAGGGTCCTACGAGCAGTACTTC
CASSQDSGTGSYEQYF
>-|-|TRBV19|TRBJ1-2
TGTGCCACTACAACCGGGTGGGGGGACTACACCCTCTATGCGGGCTACACCTTC
CATTTGWGDYTLYAGYTF
>TRBD2|-|TRBV29-1|TRBJ2-3
TGCAGCCCGAACCTAGCGGGGGGGCTCCTAGATACGCAGTATTTT
CSPNLAGGLLDTQYF
>TRBD2|-|TRBV5-4|TRBJ2-7
TGTGCCAGCAGCTTGGTTAGCGCCGGGGGGGAGCAGTACTTC
CASSLVSAGGEQYF
>-|-|TRBV5-1|TRBJ2-3
TGCGCCAGCAGCTTGGGTCGCCAATACACAGATACGCAGTATTTT
CASSLGRQYTDTQYF
>-|-|TRBV7-9|TRBJ2-7
TGTGCCAGCAGCCTACTCGGGGCAGGGAGCTACGAGCAGTACTTC
CASSLLGAGSYEQYF
>-|-|TRBV5-8|TRBJ1-6
TGTGCCAGCAGCTCCGAGACGTGGGGGAAGAATTCACCCCTCCACTTT
CASSSETWGKNSPLHF
>-|-|TRBV28|TRBJ1-1
TGTGCCAGCAGATCAGGGTTAATTGCTTTCTTT
CASRSGLIAFF
>-|-|TRBV29-1|TRBJ2-1
TGCAGCGTGTCCCGGAGCGGTGAGCAGTTCTTC
CSVSRSGEQFF
>-|few|TRBV6-5|TRBJ1-6
TGTGCCAGCAGTAAGGGGGAGAATTCACCCCTCCACTTT
CASSKGENSPLHF
>-|-|TRBV28|TRBJ2-1
TGTGCCAGCGAGGGGGGGTTTTCCTACAATGAGCAGTTCTTC
CASEGGFSYNEQFF
>-|-|TRBV4-3|TRBJ2-1
TGCGCCAGCAGCCAAGATACGGGGATGGGTGAGCAGTTCTTC
CASSQDTGMGEQFF
>TRBD2|-|TRBV2|TRBJ2-1
TGTGCCAGCAGTCACTCGAATGACCCACTAGCGGGAAGTCTCAATGAGCAGTTCTTC
CASSHSNDPLAGSLNEQFF
>TRBD2|-|TRBV28|TRBJ2-5
TGTGCCAGCAGGGGGCTGATAGCGGGAGAAATTGAGAAGACCCAGTACTTC
CASRGLIAGEIEKTQYF
>-|once|TRBV7-9|TRBJ1-1
TGTGCCAGCAGAATGGTTACTGAAGCTTTCTTT
CASRMVTEAFF
>-|-|TRBV6-4|TRBJ2-2
TGTGCCAGCAGTGAACGCGGATCCGGGGAGCTGTTTTTT
CASSERGSGELFF